This note documents a single T cell receptor beta chain sequence. The repertoire was sequenced with immunoSEQ multiplex PCR; TCRdb's copy has only in-frame clones and lacks some. Of about 280,000 clones listed, about 80% are singletons. The sample comes from a study of blood T cell repertoires in COVID-19. Background on the study: Samples came from the United States, Italy and Spain, spanning acute and convalescent COVID-19.

The CDR3 is 16 amino acids. CDR1 and CDR2 (germline): SEHNR, FQNEAQ (reference sequence). Trimming cost V 5 bases and J 2 bases; bases outside gene matches: 6. V and J are TRBV7-9 and TRBJ1-4, with TRBD1 matching 9 bases. Sequencing used peripheral blood. The TCR comes from a woman aged 45-59 years who had recovered from COVID-19. Here the CDR3 DNA reads TGTGCCAGCAGCCTCACAGGGGGCACTACTAATGAAAAACTGTTTTTT. It yields the protein CASSLTGGTTNEKLFF.